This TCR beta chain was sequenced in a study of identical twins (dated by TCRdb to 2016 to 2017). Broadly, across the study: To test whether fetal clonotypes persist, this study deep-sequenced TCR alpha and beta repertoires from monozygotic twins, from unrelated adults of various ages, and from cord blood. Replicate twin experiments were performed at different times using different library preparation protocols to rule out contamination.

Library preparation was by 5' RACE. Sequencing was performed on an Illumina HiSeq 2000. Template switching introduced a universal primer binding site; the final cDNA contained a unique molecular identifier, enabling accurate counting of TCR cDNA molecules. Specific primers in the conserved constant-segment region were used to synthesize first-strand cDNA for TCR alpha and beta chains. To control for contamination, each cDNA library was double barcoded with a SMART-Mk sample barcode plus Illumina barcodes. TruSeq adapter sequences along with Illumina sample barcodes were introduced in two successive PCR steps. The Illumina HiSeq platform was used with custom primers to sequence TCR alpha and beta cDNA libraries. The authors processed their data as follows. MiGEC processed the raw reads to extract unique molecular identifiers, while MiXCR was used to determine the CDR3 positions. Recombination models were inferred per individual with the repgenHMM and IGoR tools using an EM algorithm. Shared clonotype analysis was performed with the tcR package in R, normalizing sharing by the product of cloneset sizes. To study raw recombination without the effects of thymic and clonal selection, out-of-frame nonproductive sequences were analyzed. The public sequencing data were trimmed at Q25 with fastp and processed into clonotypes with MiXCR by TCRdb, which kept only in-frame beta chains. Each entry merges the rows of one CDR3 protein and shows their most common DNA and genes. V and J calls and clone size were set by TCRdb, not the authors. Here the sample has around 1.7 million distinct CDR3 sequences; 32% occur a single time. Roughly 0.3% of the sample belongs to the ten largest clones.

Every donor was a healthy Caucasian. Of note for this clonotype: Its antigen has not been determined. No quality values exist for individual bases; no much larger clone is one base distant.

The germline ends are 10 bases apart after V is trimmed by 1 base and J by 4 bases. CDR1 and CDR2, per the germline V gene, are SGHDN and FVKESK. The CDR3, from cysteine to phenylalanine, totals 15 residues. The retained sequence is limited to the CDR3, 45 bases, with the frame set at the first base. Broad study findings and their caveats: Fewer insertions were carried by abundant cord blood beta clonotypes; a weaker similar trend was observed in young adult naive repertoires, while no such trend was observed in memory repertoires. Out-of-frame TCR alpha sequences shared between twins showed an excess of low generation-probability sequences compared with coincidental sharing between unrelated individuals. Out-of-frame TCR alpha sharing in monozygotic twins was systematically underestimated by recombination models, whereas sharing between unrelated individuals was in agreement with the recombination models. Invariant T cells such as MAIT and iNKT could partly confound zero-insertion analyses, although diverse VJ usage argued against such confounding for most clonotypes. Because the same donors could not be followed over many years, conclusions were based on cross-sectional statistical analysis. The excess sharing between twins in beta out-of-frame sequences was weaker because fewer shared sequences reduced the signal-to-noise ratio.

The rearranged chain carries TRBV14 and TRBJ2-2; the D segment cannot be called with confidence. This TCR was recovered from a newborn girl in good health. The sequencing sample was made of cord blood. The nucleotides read TGTGCCAGCAGCCAAGCGATCCCTCCCACCGGGGAGCTGTTTTTT. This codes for CASSQAIPPTGELFF.